Listed below are T cell receptor beta chains from one sample, sequenced in a study of control samples from healthy donors and cancer patients. Repertoires were generated with immunoSEQ multiplex PCR, while TCRdb's copy carries only in-frame clones and drops some. The table shows about 69,000 clones, with more than 70% occurring only once. Sequenced sample: PBMCs. The receptors were gathered from a man aged 55 to 70 with colorectal cancer. CDR3s include the opening cysteine and the closing phenylalanine or tryptophan. The size field is filled for only some rows; it gives once, few, many or a size class.

CDR3 protein: CASSRGPGTLETQYF
CDR3 length: 15
V gene: TRBV18
clone size: once
J gene: TRBJ2-5

CDR3 protein: CAISVDSNYGYTF
CDR3 length: 13
V gene: TRBV10-3
clone size: -
J gene: TRBJ1-2

CDR3 protein: CASSLRAGGYYEQYF
CDR3 length: 15
V gene: TRBV27
clone size: -
J gene: TRBJ2-7

CDR3 protein: CASSVAGFEQYF
CDR3 length: 12
V gene: TRBV2
clone size: -
J gene: TRBJ2-7

CDR3 protein: CASSFAGTGSTDTQYF
CDR3 length: 16
V gene: TRBV9
clone size: -
J gene: TRBJ2-3

CDR3 protein: CASSPSLGELFF
CDR3 length: 12
V gene: TRBV2
clone size: -
J gene: TRBJ1-4

CDR3 protein: CASSVPQPLVRSNYGYTF
CDR3 length: 18
V gene: TRBV19
clone size: -
J gene: TRBJ1-2

CDR3 protein: CASTLDAGAGNEQFF
CDR3 length: 15
V gene: TRBV11-3
clone size: -
J gene: TRBJ2-1

CDR3 protein: CATSSGTSRGETQYF
CDR3 length: 15
V gene: TRBV24-1
clone size: -
J gene: TRBJ2-5

CDR3 protein: CASSPSEVYYGYTF
CDR3 length: 14
V gene: TRBV25-1
clone size: few
J gene: TRBJ1-2

CDR3 protein: CATSGENYGYTF
CDR3 length: 12
V gene: TRBV24-1
clone size: -
J gene: TRBJ1-2

CDR3 protein: CASSQFLAGTEAFF
CDR3 length: 14
V gene: TRBV4-3
clone size: once
J gene: TRBJ1-1

CDR3 protein: CASSTYGLKLFF
CDR3 length: 12
V gene: TRBV19
clone size: -
J gene: TRBJ1-4

CDR3 protein: CASSPTPDNEQFF
CDR3 length: 13
V gene: TRBV7-3
clone size: -
J gene: TRBJ2-1

CDR3 protein: CASSPPSVAKNIQYF
CDR3 length: 15
V gene: TRBV18
clone size: once
J gene: TRBJ2-4

CDR3 protein: CASRVQASNTEAFF
CDR3 length: 14
V gene: TRBV2
clone size: -
J gene: TRBJ1-1

CDR3 protein: CASSLGLPGNTIYF
CDR3 length: 14
V gene: TRBV5-8
clone size: -
J gene: TRBJ1-3

CDR3 protein: CASTLSGSNQPQHF
CDR3 length: 14
V gene: TRBV19
clone size: -
J gene: TRBJ1-5

CDR3 protein: CASSLISRDGLFF
CDR3 length: 13
V gene: TRBV28
clone size: -
J gene: TRBJ1-4

CDR3 protein: CASSQDDRGYNEQFF
CDR3 length: 15
V gene: TRBV4-2
clone size: -
J gene: TRBJ2-1

CDR3 protein: CASSPQTGPLNTEAFF
CDR3 length: 16
V gene: TRBV5-1
clone size: -
J gene: TRBJ1-1

CDR3 protein: CASSLGIAGGFNYNEQFF
CDR3 length: 18
V gene: TRBV5-1
clone size: -
J gene: TRBJ2-1

CDR3 protein: CASSPFGDRVSGGELFF
CDR3 length: 17
V gene: TRBV18
clone size: -
J gene: TRBJ2-2

CDR3 protein: CASSLMGQGITGELFF
CDR3 length: 16
V gene: TRBV28
clone size: -
J gene: TRBJ2-2

CDR3 protein: CASSPRGGVENTEAFF
CDR3 length: 16
V gene: TRBV18
clone size: -
J gene: TRBJ1-1

CDR3 protein: CASSIGSVGNNEQFF
CDR3 length: 15
V gene: TRBV19
clone size: -
J gene: TRBJ2-1

CDR3 protein: CASSLQGAGEQYF
CDR3 length: 13
V gene: TRBV6-5
clone size: -
J gene: TRBJ2-7

CDR3 protein: CASSRMGASNQPQHF
CDR3 length: 15
V gene: TRBV5-8
clone size: once
J gene: TRBJ1-5

CDR3 protein: CASSPGGRGYTF
CDR3 length: 12
V gene: TRBV6-5
clone size: -
J gene: TRBJ1-2

CDR3 protein: CASSPRVGLAGEYNEQFF
CDR3 length: 18
V gene: TRBV6-6
clone size: -
J gene: TRBJ2-1

CDR3 protein: CSVEDRGQGQETQYF
CDR3 length: 15
V gene: TRBV29-1
clone size: -
J gene: TRBJ2-5

CDR3 protein: CAISGRGMNTEAFF
CDR3 length: 14
V gene: TRBV10-3
clone size: few
J gene: TRBJ1-1

CDR3 protein: CASSYSGDNSPLHF
CDR3 length: 14
V gene: TRBV6-5
clone size: -
J gene: TRBJ1-6

CDR3 protein: CANWTASSEEQYF
CDR3 length: 13
V gene: TRBV27
clone size: -
J gene: TRBJ2-7

CDR3 protein: CASSVAGGAEADTQYF
CDR3 length: 16
V gene: TRBV9
clone size: -
J gene: TRBJ2-3

CDR3 protein: CSVFSIAGGSTDTQYF
CDR3 length: 16
V gene: TRBV29-1
clone size: once
J gene: TRBJ2-3

CDR3 protein: CASSPATSGANTGELFF
CDR3 length: 17
V gene: TRBV18
clone size: -
J gene: TRBJ2-2

CDR3 protein: CASSQLTGRRTFF
CDR3 length: 13
V gene: TRBV18
clone size: -
J gene: TRBJ1-1

CDR3 protein: CAIRSHSGNTIYF
CDR3 length: 13
V gene: TRBV10-3
clone size: -
J gene: TRBJ1-3

CDR3 protein: CASIHPPGGSTEAFF
CDR3 length: 15
V gene: TRBV6-1
clone size: once
J gene: TRBJ1-1

CDR3 protein: CSYRGGGNQPQHF
CDR3 length: 13
V gene: TRBV29-1
clone size: -
J gene: TRBJ1-5

CDR3 protein: CASSPSGGATEQYF
CDR3 length: 14
V gene: TRBV5-1
clone size: -
J gene: TRBJ2-7

CDR3 protein: CASSPLGGSDTEAFF
CDR3 length: 15
V gene: TRBV18
clone size: -
J gene: TRBJ1-1

CDR3 protein: CASSQGPAGGDLYIQYF
CDR3 length: 17
V gene: TRBV4-1
clone size: -
J gene: TRBJ2-4

CDR3 protein: CASSLQGGNTEAFF
CDR3 length: 14
V gene: TRBV28
clone size: few
J gene: TRBJ1-1

CDR3 protein: CASSPLGPSSGNTIYF
CDR3 length: 16
V gene: TRBV14
clone size: -
J gene: TRBJ1-3

CDR3 protein: CASSLVAAKLFF
CDR3 length: 12
V gene: TRBV11-3
clone size: few
J gene: TRBJ1-4

CDR3 protein: CASSQDHGSPATNEKLFF
CDR3 length: 18
V gene: TRBV4-3
clone size: -
J gene: TRBJ1-4

CDR3 protein: CASSQAQTGRTYGYTF
CDR3 length: 16
V gene: TRBV4-1
clone size: -
J gene: TRBJ1-2

CDR3 protein: CASSFFPGLGYEQYF
CDR3 length: 15
V gene: TRBV7-2
clone size: -
J gene: TRBJ2-7

CDR3 protein: CASSYSEGSGQPQHF
CDR3 length: 15
V gene: TRBV6-7
clone size: -
J gene: TRBJ1-5

CDR3 protein: CASSRQALQETQYF
CDR3 length: 14
V gene: TRBV18
clone size: -
J gene: TRBJ2-5

CDR3 protein: CAWSSGLSNQPQHF
CDR3 length: 14
V gene: TRBV30
clone size: -
J gene: TRBJ1-5

CDR3 protein: CASSLAGGGAYEQFF
CDR3 length: 15
V gene: TRBV7-2
clone size: -
J gene: TRBJ2-1

CDR3 protein: CASSEGSGGALNEQFF
CDR3 length: 16
V gene: TRBV7-6
clone size: once
J gene: TRBJ2-1